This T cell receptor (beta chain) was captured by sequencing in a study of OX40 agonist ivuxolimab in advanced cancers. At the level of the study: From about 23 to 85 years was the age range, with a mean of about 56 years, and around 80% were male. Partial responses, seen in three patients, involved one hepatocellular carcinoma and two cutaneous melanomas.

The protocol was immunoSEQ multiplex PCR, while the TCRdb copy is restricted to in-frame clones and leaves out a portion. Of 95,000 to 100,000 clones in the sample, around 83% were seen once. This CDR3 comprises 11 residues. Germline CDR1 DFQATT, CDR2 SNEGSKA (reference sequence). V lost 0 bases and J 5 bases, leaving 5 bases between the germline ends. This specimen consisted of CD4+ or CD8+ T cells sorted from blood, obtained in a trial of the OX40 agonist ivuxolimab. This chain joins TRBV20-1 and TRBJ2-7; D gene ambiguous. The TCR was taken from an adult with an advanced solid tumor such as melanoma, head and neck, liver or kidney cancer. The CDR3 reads CSARDSHEQYF. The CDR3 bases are TGCAGTGCTAGAGATTCCCACGAGCAGTACTTC.